This T cell receptor (beta chain) was recovered during a study of Ad26.COV2.S vaccination and SARS-CoV-2 variants. Sample treatment: around 19 received Ad26.COV2.S at low or high dose, single or two shots; about 5 received placebo; per-sample allocation not given. Samples came from day 63 after the first vaccine or placebo injection. V lost 5 bases to trimming and J lost 8 bases; unmatched junction nucleotides: 12. The CDR3 sequence is 15 residues long. The germline V gene has CDR1 MDHEN and CDR2 SYDVKM. Sequencing was performed with immunoSEQ multiplex PCR; in TCRdb, only in-frame clones are kept and a portion is missing. The sample yields more than 300,000 clones, about 85% seen once.

The receptor was isolated from a person aged 18-65 years who received the Ad26.COV2.S COVID-19 vaccine or a placebo. The sample consisted of peripheral blood, taken in a trial of Ad26.COV2.S vaccine versus placebo. The chain carries TRBV28 and TRBJ2-4, with TRBD1 identical over 7 bases. DNA of the CDR3: TGTGCCAGCAGTAGGGAGACAGGGTGGTCGGACATTCAGTACTTC. This gives the protein CASSRETGWSDIQYF.